The source of this T cell receptor beta chain is a study of blood T cell repertoires in COVID-19. Details on this clone: An end of the junction differs from the germline gene, which may be a read error.

The protocol was immunoSEQ multiplex PCR, while the TCRdb copy is restricted to in-frame clones and leaves out a portion. The sample has about 160,000 clones, approximately 77% seen once. The CDR3 covers 15 residues. In germline, CDR1 is SSHAT, CDR2 FNYEAQ (reference sequence). Sequences were obtained from PBMCs or T cells enriched from blood (not recorded which). The source is a man aged 60 to 69 who had recovered from COVID-19. This chain uses TRBV7-7 with TRBJ2-5; TRBD2 agrees at 11 bases. The CDR3 DNA reads TGTGCTAGCAGCCCGGGACTAGCGGTCCAAGAGACCCAGTACTTC. As protein: CASSPGLAVQETQYF.